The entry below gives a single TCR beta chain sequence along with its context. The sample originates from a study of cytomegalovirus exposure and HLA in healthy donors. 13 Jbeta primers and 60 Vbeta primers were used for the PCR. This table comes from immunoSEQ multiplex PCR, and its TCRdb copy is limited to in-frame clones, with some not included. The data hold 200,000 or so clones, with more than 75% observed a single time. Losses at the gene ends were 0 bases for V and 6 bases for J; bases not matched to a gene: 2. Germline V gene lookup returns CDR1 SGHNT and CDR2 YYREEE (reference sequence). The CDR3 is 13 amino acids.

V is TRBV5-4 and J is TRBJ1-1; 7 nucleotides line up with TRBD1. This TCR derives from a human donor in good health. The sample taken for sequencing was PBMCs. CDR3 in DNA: TGTGCCAGCAGCTTGGACAGGGGCGCTGAAGCTTTCTTT. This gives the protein CASSLDRGAEAFF.